This entry lists 11 T cell receptor beta chains sequenced from one sample in a study of shared clonotypes between healthy human individuals. Sequencing used immunoSEQ multiplex PCR; TCRdb keeps in-frame clones, though not all of them. The sample has roughly 650,000 clones, about 97% seen once. Sequencing was carried out using naive CD4+ T cells sorted from blood. Documented subset: CD45RA+ positively selected. Receptor source: a woman between 25 and 40 years old in good health.

The rearrangement links TRBV28 to TRBJ1-1; 7 bases align to TRBD1. The trim removed 6 bases at V and 1 base at J, leaving 2 bases unmatched. The CDR3 runs to 13 residues. CDR1 MDHEN and CDR2 SYDVKM come from the germline V gene. The CDR3, as DNA: TGTGCCAGCAGGGGACAGTCGAACACTGAAGCTTTCTTT. Translating gives CASRGQSNTEAFF.

The V and J genes are TRBV11-2 and TRBJ1-3; maybe TRBD1 (6 bases). The V end was cut by 2 bases, the J end by 3 bases, with 11 bases between. Germline V lookup: CDR1 SGHAT, CDR2 FQNNGV. CDR3 length: 15 residues. CDR3 residues: CASSLWGPIGNTIYF. The DNA for the CDR3 is TGTGCCAGCAGCTTATGGGGGCCTATTGGAAACACCATATATTTT. Variable domain in full (rest from reference TRBV11-2 and TRBJ1-3): EAGVAQSPRYKIIEKRQSVAFWCNPISGHATLYWYQQILGQGPKLLIQFQNNGVVDDSQLPKDRFSAERLKGVDSTLKIQPAKLEDSAVYLCASSLWGPIGNTIYFGEGSWLTVV.

This chain joins TRBV27 and TRBJ2-5; a weak D match, TRBD1 (5 bases). The CDR3 runs 15 residues. V dropped 5 bases and J dropped 5 bases, with 18 bases sitting between them. Germline-derived CDR1 and CDR2 are MNHEY and SMNVEV (reference sequence). CDR3 DNA sequence: TGTGCCAGCAGTCCATACACGACAGCCGTGGAGACCCAGTACTTC. Translated: CASSPYTTAVETQYF.

The chain joins TRBV2 to TRBJ1-6; D may be TRBD1 (5 bases). CDR1 is SNHLY, CDR2 FYNNEI, per germline. The V gene lost 4 bases and the J gene lost 9 bases, with 10 bases spanning the gap. CDR3 size: 13 residues. The CDR3 reads CASSVERGSPLHF. CDR3 nucleotides: TGTGCCAGCAGTGTGGAAAGGGGTTCACCCCTCCACTTT.

This chain links TRBV5-5 with TRBJ1-2, with D tentatively TRBD1 (5 bases). Trimming pared 4 bases from V and 4 bases from J, leaving 17 bases between. The CDR3 sequence is 15 residues long. From germline, CDR1 is SGHKS and CDR2 YYEKEE (reference sequence). The CDR3 DNA follows: TGTGCCAGCAGCCCTTACCAGGGTAAACTCTATGGCTACACCTTC. Protein: CASSPYQGKLYGYTF.

V and J are TRBV27 and TRBJ2-7; 10 bases are shared with TRBD1. CDR1 MNHEY and CDR2 SMNVEV come from the germline V gene (reference sequence). There are 12 residues in the CDR3. V gave up 6 bases and J gave up 6 bases; unmatched junction bases: 2. The CDR3 bases are TGTGCCAGCAGCCGGACAGGGGGCGAGCAGTACTTC. It codes for CASSRTGGEQYF.

This clone was detected once. The J gene is TRBJ1-1, the V gene TRBV6-7; D is perhaps TRBD1 (6 bases). TRBV6-7 is an ORF, with its function uncertain. The ends were cut back, 4 bases at V and 0 bases at J, with 15 bases in the middle. CDR3 length: 16 residues. CDR3 DNA: TGTGCCAGCAGTTCTGCCGACAGGCGCATGAACACTGAAGCTTTCTTT. This translates into CASSSADRRMNTEAFF.

This clone was seen once. V usage is TRBV27 and J usage is TRBJ1-5, with 7 bases lining up with TRBD1. CDR1 and CDR2 (germline): MNHEY, SMNVEV (reference sequence). CDR3 length: 16 amino acids. The J segment lost 6 bases and the V segment lost 5 bases, leaving 13 bases of the junction unmatched. DNA for the CDR3: TGTGCCAGCAGTGGAGGGGTCCAGGGGGGAGTTCAGCCCCAGCATTTT. Translation gives CASSGGVQGGVQPQHF.

J is TRBJ2-5 and V is TRBV9, with D perhaps matching TRBD2 (7 bases). The J call is in doubt because the DNA end fits TRBJ2-7 better. This CDR3 has 14 residues. The germline CDR1 and CDR2 sequences are SGDLS and YYNGEE. This chain's CDR3 is CASSVQGGGYEQYF. CDR3 DNA: TGTGCCAGCAGCGTACAGGGAGGGGGCTACGAGCAGTACTTC.

J is TRBJ1-1 and V is TRBV2; TRBD1 agrees at 8 bases. V was clipped by 4 bases and J by 6 bases; unmatched bases: 7. Per germline, CDR1 SNHLY and CDR2 FYNNEI. The CDR3 has 14 amino acids. The CDR3 DNA follows: TGTGCCAGCAGTGGACCCGGGACAGGATCTGAAGCTTTCTTT. Translating gives CASSGPGTGSEAFF.

The V gene is TRBV5-1, the J gene TRBJ1-1; D is perhaps TRBD1 (6 bases). Germline V gene lookup returns CDR1 SGHRS and CDR2 YFSETQ. The CDR3 length is 14 residues. Trimming cost V 6 bases and J 1 base, with 13 bases left between them. DNA for the CDR3: TGCGCCAGCAAGGTGGGGGGCTCGAACACTGAAGCTTTCTTT. Translating gives CASKVGGSNTEAFF.